The T cell receptor beta chain under discussion was sequenced for a study of shared T cell receptors in the human thymus. Clones were read by immunoSEQ multiplex PCR, and TCRdb kept only the in-frame ones, dropping some. This table holds about 660,000 clones, 88% found once. The CDR3 totals 15 residues. Germline V lookup: CDR1 LNHDA, CDR2 SQIVND (reference sequence). Trimming cost V 5 bases and J 5 bases; bases outside gene matches: 9. This clone was recorded only once. These data are also associated with another study on human thymus T cells.

Sequencing was done on a sample of thymocytes. This clonotype was obtained from a boy in the first two years of life with a congenital heart defect. The chain carries TRBV19 and TRBJ2-1, with TRBD2 matching 7 bases. CDR3 region: CASSRWEGHNNEQFF. For the CDR3, the DNA is TGTGCCAGTAGTCGGTGGGAGGGCCATAACAATGAGCAGTTCTTC.